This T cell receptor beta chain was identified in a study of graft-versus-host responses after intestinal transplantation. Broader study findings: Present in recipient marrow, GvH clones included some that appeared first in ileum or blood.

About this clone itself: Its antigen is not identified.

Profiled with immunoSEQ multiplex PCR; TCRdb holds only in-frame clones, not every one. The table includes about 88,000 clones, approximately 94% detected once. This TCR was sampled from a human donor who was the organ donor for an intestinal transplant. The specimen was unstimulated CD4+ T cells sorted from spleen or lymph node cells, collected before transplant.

The CDR3 spells CASSLATGAYSPLHF. CDR3 nucleotide sequence: TGCGCCAGCAGCTTGGCAACGGGAGCCTATTCACCCCTCCACTTT. The chain links TRBV5-1 to TRBJ1-6, with D unresolved. Per germline, CDR1 SGHRS and CDR2 YFSETQ. The V and J ends lost 0 bases and 8 bases respectively, with 12 bases between them. The CDR3 has 15 amino acids.